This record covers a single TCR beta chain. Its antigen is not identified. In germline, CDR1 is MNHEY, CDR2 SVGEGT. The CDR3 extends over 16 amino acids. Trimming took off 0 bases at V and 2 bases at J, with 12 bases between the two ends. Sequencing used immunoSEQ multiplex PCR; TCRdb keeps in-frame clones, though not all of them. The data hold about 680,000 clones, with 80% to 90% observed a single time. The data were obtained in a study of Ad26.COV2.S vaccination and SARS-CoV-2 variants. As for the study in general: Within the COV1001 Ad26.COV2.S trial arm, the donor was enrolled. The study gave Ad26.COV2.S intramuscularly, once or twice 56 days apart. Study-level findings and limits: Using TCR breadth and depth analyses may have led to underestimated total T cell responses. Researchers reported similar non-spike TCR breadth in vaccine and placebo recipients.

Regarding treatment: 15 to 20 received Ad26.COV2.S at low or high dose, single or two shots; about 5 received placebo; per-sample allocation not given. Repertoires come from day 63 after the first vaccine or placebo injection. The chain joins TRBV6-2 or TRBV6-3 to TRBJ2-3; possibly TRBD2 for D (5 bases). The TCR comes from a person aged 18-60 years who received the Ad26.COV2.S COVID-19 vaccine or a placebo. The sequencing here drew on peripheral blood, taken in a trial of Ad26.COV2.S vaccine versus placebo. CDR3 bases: TGTGCCAGCAGTTACTCTCGCCTAGCTCCCACAGATACGCAGTATTTT. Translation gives CASSYSRLAPTDTQYF.